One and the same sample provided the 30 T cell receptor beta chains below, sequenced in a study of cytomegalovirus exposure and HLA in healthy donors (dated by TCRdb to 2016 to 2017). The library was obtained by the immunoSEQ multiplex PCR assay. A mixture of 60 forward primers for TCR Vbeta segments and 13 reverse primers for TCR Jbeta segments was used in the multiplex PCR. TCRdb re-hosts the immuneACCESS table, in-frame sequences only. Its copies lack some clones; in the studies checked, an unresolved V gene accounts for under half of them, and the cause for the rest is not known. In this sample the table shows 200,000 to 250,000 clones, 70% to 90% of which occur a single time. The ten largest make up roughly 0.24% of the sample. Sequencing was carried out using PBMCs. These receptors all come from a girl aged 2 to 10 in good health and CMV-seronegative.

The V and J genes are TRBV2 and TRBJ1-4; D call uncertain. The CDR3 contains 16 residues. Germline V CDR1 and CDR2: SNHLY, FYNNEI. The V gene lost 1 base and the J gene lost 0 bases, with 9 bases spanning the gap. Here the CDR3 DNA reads TGTGCCAGCAGTGAAGAAACGGTTGCAACTAATGAAAAACTGTTTTTT. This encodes CASSEETVATNEKLFF.

CDR3 region: CASRETSGRAGYYNEQFF. The DNA for the CDR3 is TGTGCCAGTAGGGAGACTAGCGGGAGGGCCGGGTACTACAATGAGCAGTTCTTC. V usage is TRBV19 and J usage is TRBJ2-1; 14 nucleotides agree with TRBD2. Germline V lookup: CDR1 LNHDA, CDR2 SQIVND (reference sequence). Losses at the gene ends were 6 bases for V and 3 bases for J; bases not matched to a gene: 10. There are 18 residues in the CDR3.

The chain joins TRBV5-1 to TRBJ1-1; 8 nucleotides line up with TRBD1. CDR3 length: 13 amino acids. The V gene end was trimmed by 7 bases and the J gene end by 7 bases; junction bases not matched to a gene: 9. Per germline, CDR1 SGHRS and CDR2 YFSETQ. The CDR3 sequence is CASSGQGAFEAFF. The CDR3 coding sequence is TGCGCCAGCTCAGGGCAGGGGGCGTTTGAAGCTTTCTTT. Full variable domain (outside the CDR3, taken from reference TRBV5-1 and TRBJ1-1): KAGVTQTPRYLIKTRGQQVTLSCSPISGHRSVSWYQQTPGQGLQFLFEYFSETQRNKGNFPGRFSGRQFSNSRSEMNVSTLELGDSALYLCASSGQGAFEAFFGQGTRLTVV.

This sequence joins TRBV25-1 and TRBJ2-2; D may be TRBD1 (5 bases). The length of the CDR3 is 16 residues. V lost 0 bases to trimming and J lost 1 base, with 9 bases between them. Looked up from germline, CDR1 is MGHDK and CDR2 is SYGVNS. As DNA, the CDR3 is TGTGCCAGCAGTGAATATGGGGCAGGGAACACCGGGGAGCTGTTTTTT. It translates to CASSEYGAGNTGELFF.

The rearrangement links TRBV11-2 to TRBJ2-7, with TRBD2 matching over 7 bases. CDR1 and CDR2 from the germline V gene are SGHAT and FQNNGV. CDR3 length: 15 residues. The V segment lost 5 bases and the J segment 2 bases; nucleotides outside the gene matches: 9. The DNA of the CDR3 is TGTGCCAGCAGCCCCCGGCTAGCGGTGACCTACGAGCAGTACTTC. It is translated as CASSPRLAVTYEQYF.

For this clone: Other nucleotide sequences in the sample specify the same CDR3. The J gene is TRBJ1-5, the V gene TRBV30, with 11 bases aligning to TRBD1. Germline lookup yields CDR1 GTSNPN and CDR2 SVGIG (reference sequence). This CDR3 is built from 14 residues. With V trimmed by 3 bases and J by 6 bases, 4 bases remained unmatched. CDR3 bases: TGTGCCTGGAGCCGGGGACAGGGGGGTCAGCCCCAGCATTTT. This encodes CAWSRGQGGQPQHF.

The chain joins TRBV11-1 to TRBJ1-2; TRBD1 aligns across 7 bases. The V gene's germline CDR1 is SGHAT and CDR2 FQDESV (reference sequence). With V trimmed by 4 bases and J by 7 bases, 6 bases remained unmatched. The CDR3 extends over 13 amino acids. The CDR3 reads CASSSDRASGYTF. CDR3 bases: TGTGCCAGCAGCTCCGACAGGGCTTCTGGCTACACCTTC.

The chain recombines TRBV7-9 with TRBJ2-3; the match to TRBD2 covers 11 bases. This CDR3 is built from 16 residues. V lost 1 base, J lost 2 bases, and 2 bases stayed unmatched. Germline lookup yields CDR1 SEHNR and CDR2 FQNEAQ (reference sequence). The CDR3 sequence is CASSLVLAGDTDTQYF. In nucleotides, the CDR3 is TGTGCCAGCAGCTTAGTACTAGCGGGGGACACAGATACGCAGTATTTT. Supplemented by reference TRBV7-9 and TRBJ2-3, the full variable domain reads DTGVSQNPRHKITKRGQNVTFRCDPISEHNRLYWYRQTLGQGPEFLTYFQNEAQLEKSRLLSDRFSAERPKGSFSTLEIQRTEQGDSAMYLCASSLVLAGDTDTQYFGPGTRLTVL.

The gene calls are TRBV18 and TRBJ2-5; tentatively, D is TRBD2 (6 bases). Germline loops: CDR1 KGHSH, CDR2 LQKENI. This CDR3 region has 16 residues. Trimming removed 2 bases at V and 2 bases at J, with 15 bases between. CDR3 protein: CASSPKRRSGQETQYF. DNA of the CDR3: TGTGCCAGCTCACCAAAACGGCGTAGCGGACAAGAGACCCAGTACTTC.

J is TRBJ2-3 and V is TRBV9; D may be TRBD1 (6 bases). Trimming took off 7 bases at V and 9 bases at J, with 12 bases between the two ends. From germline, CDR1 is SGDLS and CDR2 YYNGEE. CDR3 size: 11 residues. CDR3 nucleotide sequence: TGTGCCAGCGTACCCACAGGGACGCAGTATTTT. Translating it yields CASVPTGTQYF. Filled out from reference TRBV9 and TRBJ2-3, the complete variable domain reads DSGVTQTPKHLITATGQRVTLRCSPRSGDLSVYWYQQSLDQGLQFLIQYYNGEERAKGNILERFSAQQFPDLHSELNLSSLELGDSALYFCASVPTGTQYFGPGTRLTVL.

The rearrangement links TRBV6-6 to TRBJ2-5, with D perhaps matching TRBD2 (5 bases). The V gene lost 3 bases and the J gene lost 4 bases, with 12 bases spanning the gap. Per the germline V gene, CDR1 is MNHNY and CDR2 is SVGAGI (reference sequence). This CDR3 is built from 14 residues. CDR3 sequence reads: CASSYCRDRETQYF. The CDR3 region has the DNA TGTGCCAGCAGTTATTGCCGGGATAGAGAGACCCAGTACTTC.

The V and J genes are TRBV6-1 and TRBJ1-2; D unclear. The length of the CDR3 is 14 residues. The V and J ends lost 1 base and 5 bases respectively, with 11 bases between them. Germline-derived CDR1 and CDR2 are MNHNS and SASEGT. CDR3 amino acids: CASSEVTAFYGYTF. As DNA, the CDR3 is TGTGCCAGCAGTGAAGTAACAGCTTTTTATGGCTACACCTTC.

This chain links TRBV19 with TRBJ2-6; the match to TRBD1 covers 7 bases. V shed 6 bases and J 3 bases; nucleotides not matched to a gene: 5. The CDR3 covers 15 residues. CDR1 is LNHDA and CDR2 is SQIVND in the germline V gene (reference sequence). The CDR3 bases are TGTGCCAGTAGGTTTGGACAGGATGGGGCCAACGTCCTGACTTTC. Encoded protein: CASRFGQDGANVLTF. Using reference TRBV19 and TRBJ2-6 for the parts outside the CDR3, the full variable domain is DGGITQSPKYLFRKEGQNVTLSCEQNLNHDAMYWYRQDPGQGLRLIYYSQIVNDFQKGDIAEGYSVSREKKESFPLTVTSAQKNPTAFYLCASRFGQDGANVLTFGAGSRLTVL.

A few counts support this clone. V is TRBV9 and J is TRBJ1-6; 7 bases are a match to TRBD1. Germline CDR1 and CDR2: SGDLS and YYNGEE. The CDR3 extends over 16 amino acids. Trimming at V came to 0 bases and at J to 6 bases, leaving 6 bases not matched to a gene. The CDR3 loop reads CASSVEGDRVNSPLHF. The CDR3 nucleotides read TGTGCCAGCAGCGTAGAAGGAGACAGGGTTAATTCACCCCTCCACTTT. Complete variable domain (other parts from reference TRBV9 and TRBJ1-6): DSGVTQTPKHLITATGQRVTLRCSPRSGDLSVYWYQQSLDQGLQFLIQYYNGEERAKGNILERFSAQQFPDLHSELNLSSLELGDSALYFCASSVEGDRVNSPLHFGNGTRLTVT.

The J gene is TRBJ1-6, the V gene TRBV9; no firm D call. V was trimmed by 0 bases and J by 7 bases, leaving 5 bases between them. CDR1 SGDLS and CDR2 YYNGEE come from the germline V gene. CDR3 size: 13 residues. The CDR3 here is CASSVEQNSPLHF. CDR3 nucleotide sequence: TGTGCCAGCAGCGTAGAACAAAATTCACCCCTCCACTTT.

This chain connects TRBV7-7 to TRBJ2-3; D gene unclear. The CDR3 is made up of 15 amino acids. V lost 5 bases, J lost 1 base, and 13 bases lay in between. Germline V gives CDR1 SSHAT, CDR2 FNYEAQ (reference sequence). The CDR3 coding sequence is TGTGCCAGCAGCACTCTAGGCCCCTGCACAGATACGCAGTATTTT. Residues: CASSTLGPCTDTQYF.

CDR3 sequence: CASSESWVGTQGTQYF. The CDR3 coding sequence is TGCGCCAGCAGTGAGTCGTGGGTCGGTACCCAGGGGACCCAGTACTTC. V is TRBV10-1 and J is TRBJ2-5, with a possible D match to TRBD1 (5 bases). The V and J ends lost 0 bases and 7 bases respectively, with 18 bases between them. The CDR3 is 16 residues long. CDR1 is WNHNN and CDR2 is SYGVQD in the germline V gene (reference sequence).

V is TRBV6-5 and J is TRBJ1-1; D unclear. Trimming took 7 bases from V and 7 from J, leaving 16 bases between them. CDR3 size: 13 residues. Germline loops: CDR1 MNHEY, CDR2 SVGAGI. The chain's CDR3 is CASTPPLGSEAFF. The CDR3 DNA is TGTGCCAGCACACCCCCCCTCGGGAGTGAAGCTTTCTTT.

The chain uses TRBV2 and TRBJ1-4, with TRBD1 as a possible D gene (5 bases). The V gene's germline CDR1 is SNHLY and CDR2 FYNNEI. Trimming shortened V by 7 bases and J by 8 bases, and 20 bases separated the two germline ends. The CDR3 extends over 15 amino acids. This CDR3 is CASTKNWGRDEKLFF. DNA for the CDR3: TGTGCCAGCACCAAGAACTGGGGGAGGGACGAAAAACTGTTTTTT.

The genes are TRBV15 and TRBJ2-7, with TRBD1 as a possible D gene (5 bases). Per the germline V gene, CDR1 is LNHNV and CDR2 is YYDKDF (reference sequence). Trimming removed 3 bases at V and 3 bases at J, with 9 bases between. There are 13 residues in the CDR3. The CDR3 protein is CATSRRTGYEQYF. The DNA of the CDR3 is TGTGCCACCAGCAGGAGAACAGGCTACGAGCAGTACTTC.

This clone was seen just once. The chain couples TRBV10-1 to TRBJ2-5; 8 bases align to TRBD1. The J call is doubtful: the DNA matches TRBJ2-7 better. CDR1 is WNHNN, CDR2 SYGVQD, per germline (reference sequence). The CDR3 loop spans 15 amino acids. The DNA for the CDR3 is TGCGCCAGCAGTGCCTCCGGGACAGGCAGCGACGAGCAGTACTTC. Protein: CASSASGTGSDEQYF.

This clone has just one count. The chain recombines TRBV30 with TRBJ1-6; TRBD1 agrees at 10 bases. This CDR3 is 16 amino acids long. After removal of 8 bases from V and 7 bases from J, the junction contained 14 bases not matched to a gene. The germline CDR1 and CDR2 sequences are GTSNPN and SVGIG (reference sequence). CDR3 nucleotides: TGTGCCCCTCAGGGAGCCGGGACAGGGGTGAATTCACCCCTCCACTTT. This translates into CAPQGAGTGVNSPLHF. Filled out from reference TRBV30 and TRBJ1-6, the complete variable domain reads SQTIHQWPATLVQPVGSPLSLECTVEGTSNPNLYWYRQAAGRGLQLLFYSVGIGQISSEVPQNLSASRPQDRQFILSSKKLLLSDSGFYLCAPQGAGTGVNSPLHFGNGTRLTVT.

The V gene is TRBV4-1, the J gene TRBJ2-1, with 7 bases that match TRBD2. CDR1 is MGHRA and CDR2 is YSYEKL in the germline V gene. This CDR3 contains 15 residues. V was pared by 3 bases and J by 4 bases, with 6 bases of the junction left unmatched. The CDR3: CASSQRERTYNEQFF. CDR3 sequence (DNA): TGCGCCAGCAGCCAGCGGGAGAGGACGTACAATGAGCAGTTCTTC.

As DNA, the CDR3 is TGTGCCAGCAGCTTATGGGGGCCCCCCCTCCTGGAGCAGTACTTC. Protein product: CASSLWGPPLLEQYF. The chain is built from TRBV11-2 and TRBJ2-7; D is perhaps TRBD1 (6 bases). Trimming removed 2 bases at V and 7 bases at J, with 18 bases between. The CDR3 covers 15 residues. Germline V gives CDR1 SGHAT, CDR2 FQNNGV. Based on the CDR3 plus reference TRBV11-2 and TRBJ2-7, the full variable domain is EAGVAQSPRYKIIEKRQSVAFWCNPISGHATLYWYQQILGQGPKLLIQFQNNGVVDDSQLPKDRFSAERLKGVDSTLKIQPAKLEDSAVYLCASSLWGPPLLEQYFGPGTRLTVT.

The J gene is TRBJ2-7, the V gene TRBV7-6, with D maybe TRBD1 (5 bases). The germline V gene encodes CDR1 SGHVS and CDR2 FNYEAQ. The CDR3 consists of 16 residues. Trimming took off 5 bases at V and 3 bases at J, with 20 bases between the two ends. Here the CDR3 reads CASSTSSKGFLYEQYF. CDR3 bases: TGTGCCAGCAGCACATCGTCTAAGGGGTTTCTCTACGAGCAGTACTTC.

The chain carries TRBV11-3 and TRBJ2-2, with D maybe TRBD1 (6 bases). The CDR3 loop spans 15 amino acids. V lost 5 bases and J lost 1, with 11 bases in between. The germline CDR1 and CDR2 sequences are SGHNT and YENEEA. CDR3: CASSDRDMNTGELFF. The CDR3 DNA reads TGTGCCAGCAGCGACCGGGACATGAACACCGGGGAGCTGTTTTTT.

The CDR3 DNA is TGTGCCAGCAGCTTTCCCCCGACAATCTTCTTT. Translating gives CASSFPPTIFF. V usage is TRBV7-9 and J usage is TRBJ1-1; D not resolved. Trimming stripped 3 bases from V and 14 bases from J, with 13 bases between. The germline V gene encodes CDR1 SEHNR and CDR2 FQNEAQ (reference sequence). This CDR3 is 11 amino acids long.

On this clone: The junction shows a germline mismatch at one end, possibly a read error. CDR3 coding DNA: TGTGCCAGCAGTGAACGGCTCAGGTGGAATTTT. Protein sequence: CASSERLRWNF. The chain combines TRBV2 with TRBJ2-3; the D is unclear. The CDR3 runs 11 residues. Looked up from germline, CDR1 is SNHLY and CDR2 is FYNNEI.

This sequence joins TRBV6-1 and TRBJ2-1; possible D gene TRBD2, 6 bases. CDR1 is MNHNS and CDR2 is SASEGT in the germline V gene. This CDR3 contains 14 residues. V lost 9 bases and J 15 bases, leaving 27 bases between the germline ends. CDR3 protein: CASAPLRSGTEGFF. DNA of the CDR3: TGTGCCAGTGCTCCACTACGATCCGGGACTGAAGGGTTCTTC.

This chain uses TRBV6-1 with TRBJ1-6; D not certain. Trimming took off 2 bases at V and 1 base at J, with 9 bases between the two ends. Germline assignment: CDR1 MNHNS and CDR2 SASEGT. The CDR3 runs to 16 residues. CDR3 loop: CASSELPGSYNSPLHF. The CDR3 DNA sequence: TGTGCCAGCAGTGAATTGCCGGGTTCCTATAATTCACCCCTCCACTTT.